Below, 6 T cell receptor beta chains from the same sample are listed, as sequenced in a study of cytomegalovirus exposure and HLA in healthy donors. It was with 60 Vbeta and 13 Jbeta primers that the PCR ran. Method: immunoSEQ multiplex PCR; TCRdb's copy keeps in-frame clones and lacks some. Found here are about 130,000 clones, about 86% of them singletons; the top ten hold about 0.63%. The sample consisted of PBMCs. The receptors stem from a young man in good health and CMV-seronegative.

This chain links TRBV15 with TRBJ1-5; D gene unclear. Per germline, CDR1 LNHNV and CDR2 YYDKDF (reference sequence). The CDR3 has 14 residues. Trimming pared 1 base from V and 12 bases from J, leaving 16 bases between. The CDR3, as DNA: TGTGCCACCAGCAGAGGCGGGCAACCCGGGGTCCAGCATTTT. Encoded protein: CATSRGGQPGVQHF.

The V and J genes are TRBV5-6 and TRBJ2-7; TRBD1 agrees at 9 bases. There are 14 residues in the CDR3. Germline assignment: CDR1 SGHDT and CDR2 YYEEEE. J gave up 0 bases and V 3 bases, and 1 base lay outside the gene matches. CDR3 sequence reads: CASSWDRASYEQYF. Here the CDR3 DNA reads TGTGCCAGCAGCTGGGACAGGGCCTCCTACGAGCAGTACTTC.

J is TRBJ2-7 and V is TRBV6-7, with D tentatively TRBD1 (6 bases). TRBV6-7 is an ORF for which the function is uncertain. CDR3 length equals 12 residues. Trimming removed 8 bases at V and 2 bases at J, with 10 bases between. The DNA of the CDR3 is TGTGCCAGCCTACAGGGAGCCTACGAGCAGTACTTC. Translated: CASLQGAYEQYF.

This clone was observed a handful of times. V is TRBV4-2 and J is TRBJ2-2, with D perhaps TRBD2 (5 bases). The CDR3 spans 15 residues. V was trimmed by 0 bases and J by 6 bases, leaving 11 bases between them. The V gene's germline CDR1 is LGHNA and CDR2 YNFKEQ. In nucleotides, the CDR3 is TGTGCCAGCAGCCAAGAGGCTAGCTTCCCCGGGGAGCTGTTTTTT. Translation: CASSQEASFPGELFF.

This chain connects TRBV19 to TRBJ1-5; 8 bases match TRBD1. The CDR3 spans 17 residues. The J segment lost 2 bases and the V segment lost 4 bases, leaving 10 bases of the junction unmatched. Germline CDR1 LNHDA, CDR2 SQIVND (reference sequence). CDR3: CASSTRSGGLGNQPQHF. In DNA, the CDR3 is TGTGCCAGTAGTACTCGATCAGGGGGCTTGGGCAATCAGCCCCAGCATTTT.

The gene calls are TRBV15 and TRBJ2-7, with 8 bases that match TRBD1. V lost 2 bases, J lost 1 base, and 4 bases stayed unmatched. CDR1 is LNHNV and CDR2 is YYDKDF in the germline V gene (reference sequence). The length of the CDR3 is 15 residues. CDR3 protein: CATSRFRDRSYEQYF. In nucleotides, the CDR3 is TGTGCCACCAGCAGATTCCGGGACAGGTCCTACGAGCAGTACTTC.